These 5 T cell receptor beta chains originate from one sample sequenced in a study of blood T cell repertoires in COVID-19. This table comes from immunoSEQ multiplex PCR, and its TCRdb copy is limited to in-frame clones, with some not included. The sample holds hundreds of thousands of clones; 80% to 90% are singletons and the top ten take roughly 0.92%. Sequenced sample: peripheral blood. The receptor source for this set is a young man with COVID-19, enrolled during active disease.

This clone has more than one count but fewer than ten. The chain joins TRBV10-2 to TRBJ1-2; 8 positions agree with TRBD1. V trimming: 6 bases; J trimming: 7 bases; junction bases outside the gene matches: 10. In germline, CDR1 is WSHSY, CDR2 SAAADI. The CDR3 is made up of 14 amino acids. This chain's CDR3 is CASSPGGGAVGYTF. In DNA, the CDR3 is TGCGCCAGCAGCCCAGGGGGCGGGGCCGTTGGCTACACCTTC.

The genes are TRBV5-6 and TRBJ2-2; TRBD2 matches 9 bases. The V and J ends lost 4 bases and 7 bases, in that order; junction bases with no gene match: 8. The CDR3 covers 15 residues. Germline lookup yields CDR1 SGHDT and CDR2 YYEEEE. CDR3 in amino acids: CASSPPLAGFGELFF. In DNA, the CDR3 is TGTGCCAGCAGCCCCCCCCTAGCGGGATTCGGGGAGCTGTTTTTT.

V usage is TRBV29-1 and J usage is TRBJ1-1; possible D gene TRBD1, 5 bases. This CDR3 is 13 amino acids long. Trimming stripped 7 bases from V and 1 base from J, with 13 bases between. Germline V gives CDR1 SQVTM, CDR2 ANQGSEA. Here the CDR3 reads CSGGHGPNTEAFF. The CDR3 DNA is TGCAGCGGTGGACACGGACCGAACACTGAAGCTTTCTTT.

The chain recombines TRBV7-9 with TRBJ2-6; tentative D call: TRBD1 (6 bases). Deletions cut 3 bases from V and 4 bases from J, with 16 bases between. Germline V gene data show CDR1 as SEHNR and CDR2 as FQNEAQ (reference sequence). There are 17 residues in the CDR3. This CDR3 reads CASSLNRAKRGANVLTF. The CDR3 DNA reads TGTGCCAGCAGCTTGAACAGGGCGAAGAGGGGGGCCAACGTCCTGACTTTC.

The chain links TRBV19 to TRBJ2-5, with D hard to call. This CDR3 region has 13 residues. CDR1 is LNHDA and CDR2 is SQIVND in the germline V gene (reference sequence). The V end lost 9 bases, the J end lost 2 bases, and 13 bases lay between the germline ends. CDR3 in amino acids: CASNENTQETQYF. In nucleotides, the CDR3 is TGTGCCAGCAATGAGAATACTCAAGAGACCCAGTACTTC.